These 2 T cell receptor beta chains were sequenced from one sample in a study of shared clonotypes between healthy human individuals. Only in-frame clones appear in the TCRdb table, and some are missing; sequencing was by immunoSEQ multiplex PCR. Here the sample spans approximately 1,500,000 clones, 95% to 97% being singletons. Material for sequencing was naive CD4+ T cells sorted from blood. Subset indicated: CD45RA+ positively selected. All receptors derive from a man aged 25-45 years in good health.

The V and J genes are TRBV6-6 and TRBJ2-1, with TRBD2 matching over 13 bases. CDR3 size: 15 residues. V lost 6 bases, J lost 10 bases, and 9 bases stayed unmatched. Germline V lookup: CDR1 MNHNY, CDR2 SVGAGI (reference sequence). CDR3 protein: CASRTTGTSGKEQFF. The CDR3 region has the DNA TGTGCCAGCAGGACTACCGGGACTAGCGGGAAAGAGCAGTTCTTC.

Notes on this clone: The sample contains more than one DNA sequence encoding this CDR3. The CDR3 reads CASSLIGGKNTEAFF. The CDR3 nucleotides are TGCGCCAGCAGCTTGATAGGGGGCAAGAACACTGAAGCTTTCTTT. The genes are TRBV5-1 and TRBJ1-1; TRBD1 agrees at 7 bases. Germline lookup yields CDR1 SGHRS and CDR2 YFSETQ. The CDR3 spans 15 residues. The junction had 4 bases not matched to a gene; V was cut back by 1 base and J by 1 base.